The 21 T cell receptor beta chains below were found in one sample sequenced in a study of blood T cell repertoires in COVID-19. Repertoires were generated with immunoSEQ multiplex PCR, while TCRdb's copy carries only in-frame clones and drops some. The sample lists 25,000 to 40,000 clones, more than 80% occurring once. The material sequenced was peripheral blood. These receptors originate from a human donor in a cohort sampled during active COVID-19.

This clone is labeled medium-sized (0.01 to 0.1%). This chain joins TRBV27 and TRBJ2-1; D remains unclear. V was clipped by 2 bases and J by 2 bases, with 7 bases between them. Germline V gene sequence: CDR1 MNHEY, CDR2 SMNVEV (reference sequence). The CDR3 length is 14 residues. CDR3 bases: TGTGCCAGCAGTTTAATGTCTACCTACAATGAGCAGTTCTTC. It is translated as CASSLMSTYNEQFF.

The genes are TRBV4-1 and TRBJ2-7; 11 positions match TRBD1. Germline V gives CDR1 MGHRA, CDR2 YSYEKL. V was clipped by 5 bases and J by 0 bases; unmatched bases: 3. The CDR3 is made up of 15 amino acids. The CDR3 here is CASSWGQGVSYEQYF. For the CDR3, the DNA is TGCGCCAGCAGCTGGGGACAGGGGGTCTCCTACGAGCAGTACTTC.

This clone showed up just once. V is TRBV19 and J is TRBJ2-7; D may be TRBD2 (6 bases). Germline CDR1 and CDR2: LNHDA and SQIVND (reference sequence). Between the trimmed V and J ends, which lost 3 bases and 0 bases, there was a span of 6 bases. The CDR3 is made up of 13 amino acids. CDR3 sequence: CASSIGSSYEQYF. The CDR3 DNA is TGTGCCAGTAGTATCGGGAGCTCCTACGAGCAGTACTTC.

The gene calls are TRBV2 and TRBJ1-5; 7 bases line up with TRBD1. In germline, CDR1 is SNHLY, CDR2 FYNNEI. CDR3 length: 14 amino acids. Trimming at V came to 3 bases and at J to 3 bases, leaving 2 bases not matched to a gene. In DNA form, the CDR3 reads TGTGCCAGCAGTGAGACAGGGTACAATCAGCCCCAGCATTTT. It encodes CASSETGYNQPQHF. The full variable domain, with the rest looked up from reference TRBV2 and TRBJ1-5, is EPEVTQTPSHQVTQMGQEVILRCVPISNHLYFYWYRQILGQKVEFLVSFYNNEISEKSEIFDDQFSVERPDGSNFTLKIRSTKLEDSAMYFCASSETGYNQPQHFGDGTRLSIL.

The CDR3 is CASSSPLGDTRREQYF. CDR3 DNA: TGTGCCAGCAGTTCCCCCCTGGGGGACACAAGAAGGGAGCAGTACTTC. V gene TRBV6-6 combines with J gene TRBJ2-7, with D possibly TRBD1 on 6 matching bases. The CDR3 length is 16 residues. Germline CDR1 MNHNY, CDR2 SVGAGI (reference sequence). Trimming pared 4 bases from V and 7 bases from J, leaving 23 bases between.

The rearrangement joins TRBV24-1 to TRBJ2-2, with 10 positions matching TRBD2. Germline CDR1 and CDR2: KGHDR and SFDVKD. CDR3 length equals 17 residues. Trimming cost V 1 base and J 6 bases; bases outside gene matches: 7. The CDR3 loop is CATSDFPSGGRAGELFF. The CDR3 nucleotides read TGTGCCACCAGTGATTTCCCTAGCGGGGGTCGGGCCGGGGAGCTGTTTTTT.

The chain carries TRBV6-5 and TRBJ1-1; D gene uncertain. CDR3 length: 13 residues. The V and J ends lost 2 bases and 3 bases respectively, with 7 bases between them. Germline V gene lookup returns CDR1 MNHEY and CDR2 SVGAGI. CDR3 in DNA: TGTGCCAGCAGTTACGTAACAGACACTGAAGCTTTCTTT. Encoded protein: CASSYVTDTEAFF.

The V call is TRBV15, the J call TRBJ1-1; D gene unclear. The CDR3 length is 11 residues. CDR1 is LNHNV and CDR2 is YYDKDF in the germline V gene (reference sequence). V gave up 8 bases and J gave up 5 bases, with 9 bases separating them. As DNA, the CDR3 is TGTGCCACCGAGACGGGTACTGAAGCTTTCTTT. Encoded protein: CATETGTEAFF.

The chain carries TRBV11-2 and TRBJ1-2, with 7 bases lining up with TRBD1. Germline CDR1 and CDR2: SGHAT and FQNNGV. The CDR3 contains 17 residues. Germline trimming cut 0 bases from V and 3 bases from J; bases unmatched to any gene: 10. The CDR3 spells CASSLDARQGDHYGYTF. CDR3 nucleotides: TGTGCCAGCAGCTTAGACGCGCGGCAGGGGGATCACTATGGCTACACCTTC.

The DNA of the CDR3 is TGTGCCATCAGTGGGGGACAGGGAGAGGCCCAGCATTTT. Protein: CAISGGQGEAQHF. The gene calls are TRBV10-3 and TRBJ1-5; 9 bases are a match to TRBD1. Losses at the gene ends were 4 bases for V and 11 bases for J; bases not matched to a gene: 6. Germline V gene data show CDR1 as ENHRY and CDR2 as SYGVKD. CDR3 length: 13 amino acids.

A few counts support this clone. The chain recombines TRBV2 with TRBJ2-4, with D unresolved. CDR1 SNHLY and CDR2 FYNNEI come from the germline V gene. CDR3 size: 14 residues. V was shortened by 7 bases and J by 2 bases, with 12 bases between the two germline ends. The CDR3 spells CASNSGWSKNIQYF. The CDR3 nucleotides read TGTGCCAGCAACTCCGGTTGGTCCAAAAACATTCAGTACTTC.

Remarks on this clone: The junction does not match germline at one end; this may be a read error. The chain joins TRBV24-1 to TRBJ2-3; TRBD2 matches at 11 bases. The CDR3 length is 16 residues. CDR1 and CDR2 from the germline V gene are KGHDR and SFDVKD. The CDR3 is CATSDLTSGSKDTQYF. CDR3 bases: TGTGCCACCAGTGATTTAACTAGCGGGAGCAAAGATACGCAGTATTTT.

This chain uses TRBV11-2 with TRBJ1-1; TRBD1 is a possible D gene (6 bases). CDR1 and CDR2 (germline): SGHAT, FQNNGV. The CDR3 extends over 16 amino acids. V lost 4 bases to trimming and J lost 5 bases, with 20 bases between them. CDR3: CASSSALLRGGTEAFF. The CDR3 region has the DNA TGTGCCAGCAGCTCAGCCCTCCTCAGGGGAGGGACTGAAGCTTTCTTT.

V usage is TRBV5-1 and J usage is TRBJ1-1, with 7 bases aligning to TRBD1. V lost 7 bases to trimming and J lost 3 bases; unmatched junction nucleotides: 6. Germline values: CDR1 SGHRS, CDR2 YFSETQ. This CDR3 is 13 amino acids long. CDR3 in amino acids: CASGSGGDTEAFF. CDR3 nucleotides: TGCGCCAGCGGTTCAGGGGGAGACACTGAAGCTTTCTTT.

This clone appeared a single time. The chain joins TRBV5-4 to TRBJ1-2, with 7 bases lining up with TRBD1. V lost 3 bases and J lost 8; bases outside the gene matches: 10. Germline CDR1 SGHNT, CDR2 YYREEE (reference sequence). This CDR3 region has 14 residues. Written as DNA, the CDR3 is TGTGCCAGCAGCTCAGACAGGGATCGGGGCGGCTACACCTTC. Its protein is CASSSDRDRGGYTF.

Only one count was recorded for this clone. The chain is built from TRBV7-9 and TRBJ2-1, with 9 bases fitting TRBD1. Losses at the gene ends were 3 bases for V and 5 bases for J; bases not matched to a gene: 5. The germline gives CDR1 SEHNR, CDR2 FQNEAQ (reference sequence). The CDR3 sequence is 15 residues long. The CDR3 loop reads CASSFGQGINNEQFF. The CDR3 DNA follows: TGTGCCAGCAGCTTCGGACAGGGGATCAACAATGAGCAGTTCTTC.

Here the CDR3 reads CASSLGSPGIYEKLFF. The CDR3, as DNA: TGCGCCAGCAGCTTGGGAAGCCCGGGGATATATGAAAAACTGTTTTTT. V gene TRBV5-1 combines with J gene TRBJ1-4; D is ambiguous. The V gene lost 0 bases and the J gene lost 6 bases, with 15 bases spanning the gap. The CDR3 sequence is 16 residues long. Germline V gene data show CDR1 as SGHRS and CDR2 as YFSETQ.

The chain uses TRBV7-9 and TRBJ1-2; D not resolved. V was pared by 5 bases and J by 4 bases, with 11 bases between. The CDR3 contains 13 residues. Germline V gene data show CDR1 as SEHNR and CDR2 as FQNEAQ (reference sequence). The CDR3 spells CASSHGASYGYTF. The DNA for the CDR3 is TGTGCCAGCAGCCATGGAGCTTCCTATGGCTACACCTTC.

About this clone: One end of the junction varies from germline; a read error may be responsible. The chain combines TRBV7-7 with TRBJ2-1; 7 positions match TRBD1. Germline lookup yields CDR1 SSHAT and CDR2 FNYEAQ (reference sequence). The length of the CDR3 is 15 residues. CDR3 region: CASSPGTDSYNEQFF. The CDR3 DNA follows: TGTGCTAGCAGTCCCGGGACAGATTCCTACAATGAGCAGTTCTTC. The whole variable domain, filled in from reference TRBV7-7 and TRBJ2-1, reads GAGVSQSPRYKVTKRGQDVTLRCDPISSHATLYWYQQALGQGPEFLTYFNYEAQPDKSGLPSDRFSAERPEGSISTLTIQRTEQRDSAMYRCASSPGTDSYNEQFFGPGTRLTVL.

This chain connects TRBV10-2 to TRBJ1-2, with a tentative D call TRBD1 (5 bases). V lost 7 bases and J lost 1, with 16 bases in between. The length of the CDR3 is 15 residues. Germline lookup yields CDR1 WSHSY and CDR2 SAAADI. This CDR3 is CASKVGAGVNYGYTF. In DNA, the CDR3 is TGCGCCAGCAAAGTTGGGGCAGGCGTTAACTATGGCTACACCTTC.

In the case of this clone: Mismatch with germline at one junction end may stem from a read error. The V call is TRBV29-1, the J call TRBJ1-1; D is possibly TRBD1 (5 bases). Germline values: CDR1 SQVTM, CDR2 ANQGSEA. This CDR3 has 12 amino acids. CDR3 nucleotides: TGCAGCGTTGAAGATGGGGCCTCATCTCTGCGATTT. It is translated as CSVEDGASSLRF.